A selection of T cell receptor beta chains follows, all from one sample in a study of CXCR3-negative and CXCR3-positive naive CD8 T cells. After re-calling the 5' RACE reads, TCRdb lists one entry per CDR3 protein, DNA absent. This sample's table has some 120,000 distinct CDR3 sequences. The sequencing sample was made of naive CXCR3+ CD8+ T cells from blood. The receptors stem from a human donor in good health. Some clones in this sample may be carry-over from other donors' samples. The CDR3 runs from the conserved cysteine through the conserved F or W. Fields, in order: J gene, CDR3 length, V gene, CDR3 protein.

J: TRBJ2-3
length: 16
V: TRBV27
CDR3: CASSLRSGGDTDTQYF

J: TRBJ2-3
length: 14
V: TRBV2
CDR3: CASRTGLAADTQYF

J: TRBJ1-1
length: 14
V: TRBV12-3/TRBV12-4
CDR3: CASSPIPGQIEAFF

J: TRBJ1-6
length: 15
V: TRBV5-1
CDR3: CASSLGSQLNSPLHF

J: TRBJ2-2
length: 15
V: TRBV9
CDR3: CASSVGTANTGELFF

J: TRBJ2-2
length: 14
V: TRBV27
CDR3: CASMVETARGELFF

J: TRBJ2-1
length: 15
V: TRBV7-8
CDR3: CASSIYRDHYNEQFF

J: TRBJ2-3
length: 15
V: TRBV7-9
CDR3: CASSSRQGHADTQYF

J: TRBJ2-5
length: 13
V: TRBV12-3/TRBV12-4
CDR3: CASRGGFQETQYF

J: TRBJ1-3
length: 13
V: TRBV7-6
CDR3: CASSLDRGNTIYF

J: TRBJ2-2
length: 14
V: TRBV28
CDR3: CASSLGLNTGELFF

J: TRBJ2-7
length: 14
V: TRBV5-4
CDR3: CASSLDQGSYEQYF

J: TRBJ2-1
length: 14
V: TRBV29-1
CDR3: CSVPGGATYNEQFF

J: TRBJ2-5
length: 16
V: TRBV15
CDR3: CATSSPRDRIQETQYF

J: TRBJ2-5
length: 14
V: TRBV6-5
CDR3: CASKITGAGETQYF

J: TRBJ2-2
length: 13
V: TRBV29-1
CDR3: CSGLLENTGELFF

J: TRBJ2-7
length: 15
V: TRBV20-1
CDR3: CSAREERGLQYEQYF

J: TRBJ2-3
length: 15
V: TRBV4-3
CDR3: CASSHSDRVTDTQYF

J: TRBJ1-5
length: 15
V: TRBV5-5
CDR3: CASSYTGNSNQPQHF

J: TRBJ2-7
length: 13
V: TRBV14
CDR3: CASSYPTGGEQYF

J: TRBJ1-6
length: 15
V: TRBV15
CDR3: CATSAPGLYNSPLHF

J: TRBJ2-1
length: 17
V: TRBV28
CDR3: CASSLGLWGKSYNEQFF

J: TRBJ2-2
length: 12
V: TRBV7-3
CDR3: CASRGNTGELFF

J: TRBJ2-1
length: 15
V: TRBV4-1
CDR3: CASSHSPGPYNEQFF

J: TRBJ2-4
length: 17
V: TRBV6-5
CDR3: CASSQDAGGLAKNIQYF

J: TRBJ2-1
length: 19
V: TRBV7-6
CDR3: CASSRRRKNGTSGSHEQFF

J: TRBJ2-7
length: 15
V: TRBV3-1
CDR3: CASSLGTGLPYEQYF

J: TRBJ1-1
length: 13
V: TRBV20-1
CDR3: CSAFDRGYTEAFF

J: TRBJ2-3
length: 14
V: TRBV28
CDR3: CASQGTSGTDTQYF

J: TRBJ2-3
length: 15
V: TRBV3-1
CDR3: CASSQLLAGVDTQYF

J: TRBJ2-1
length: 13
V: TRBV19
CDR3: CASSIGAYNEQFF

J: TRBJ2-1
length: 13
V: TRBV30
CDR3: CAWSDLAYNEQFF

J: TRBJ2-7
length: 14
V: TRBV11-2
CDR3: CASSLETGGHEQYF

J: TRBJ2-7
length: 12
V: TRBV7-2
CDR3: CASSSWTYEQYF

J: TRBJ1-2
length: 13
V: TRBV29-1
CDR3: CSVDGGEGYGYTF

J: TRBJ2-7
length: 15
V: TRBV4-3
CDR3: CASSQDRVISYEQYF

J: TRBJ2-7
length: 13
V: TRBV7-2
CDR3: CASSFPGWDEQYF

J: TRBJ2-2
length: 15
V: TRBV27
CDR3: CASGRDIPITGELFF

J: TRBJ2-3
length: 12
V: TRBV12-3/TRBV12-4
CDR3: CASSSRLDTQYF

J: TRBJ2-7
length: 12
V: TRBV5-1
CDR3: CASSQVRNEQYF

J: TRBJ2-7
length: 17
V: TRBV3-1
CDR3: CASSRIITGQSSYEQYF

J: TRBJ1-1
length: 11
V: TRBV10-2
CDR3: CASAVRYEAFF

J: TRBJ1-3
length: 15
V: TRBV28
CDR3: CASSLGKRQIDTIYF

J: TRBJ2-7
length: 11
V: TRBV25-1
CDR3: CASSEFYEQYF

J: TRBJ2-7
length: 16
V: TRBV9
CDR3: CASSRGQASFSYEQYF

J: TRBJ1-2
length: 14
V: TRBV12-3/TRBV12-4
CDR3: CASRRTGEFYGYTF

J: TRBJ2-7
length: 14
V: TRBV12-3/TRBV12-4
CDR3: CASSLGAGGSEQYF

J: TRBJ2-3
length: 19
V: TRBV4-1
CDR3: CASSQEPTALAISTDTQYF

J: TRBJ2-1
length: 19
V: TRBV21-1
CDR3: CASSPRRDPVSPEGDEQFF

J: TRBJ2-1
length: 15
V: TRBV14
CDR3: CASSQEGVLYNEQFF

J: TRBJ2-2
length: 19
V: TRBV29-1
CDR3: CSVGARDNGLAGDTGELFF